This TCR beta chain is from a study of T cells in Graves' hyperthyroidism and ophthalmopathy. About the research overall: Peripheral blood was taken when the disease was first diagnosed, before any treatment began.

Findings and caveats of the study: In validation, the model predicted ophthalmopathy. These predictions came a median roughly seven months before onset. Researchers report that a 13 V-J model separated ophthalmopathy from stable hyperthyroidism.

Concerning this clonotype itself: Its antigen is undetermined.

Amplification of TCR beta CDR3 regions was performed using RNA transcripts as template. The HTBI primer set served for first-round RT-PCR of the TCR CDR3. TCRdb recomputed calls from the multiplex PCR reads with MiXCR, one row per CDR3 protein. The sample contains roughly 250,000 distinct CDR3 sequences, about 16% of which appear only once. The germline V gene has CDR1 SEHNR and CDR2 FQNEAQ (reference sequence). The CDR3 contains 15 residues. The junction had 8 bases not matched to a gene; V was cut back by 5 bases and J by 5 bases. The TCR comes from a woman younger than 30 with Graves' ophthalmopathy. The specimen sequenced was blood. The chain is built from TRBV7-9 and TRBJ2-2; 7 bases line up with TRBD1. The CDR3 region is CASSATGTRTGELFF. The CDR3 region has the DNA TGTGCCAGCAGCGCGACAGGGACACGTACCGGGGAGCTGTTTTTT.